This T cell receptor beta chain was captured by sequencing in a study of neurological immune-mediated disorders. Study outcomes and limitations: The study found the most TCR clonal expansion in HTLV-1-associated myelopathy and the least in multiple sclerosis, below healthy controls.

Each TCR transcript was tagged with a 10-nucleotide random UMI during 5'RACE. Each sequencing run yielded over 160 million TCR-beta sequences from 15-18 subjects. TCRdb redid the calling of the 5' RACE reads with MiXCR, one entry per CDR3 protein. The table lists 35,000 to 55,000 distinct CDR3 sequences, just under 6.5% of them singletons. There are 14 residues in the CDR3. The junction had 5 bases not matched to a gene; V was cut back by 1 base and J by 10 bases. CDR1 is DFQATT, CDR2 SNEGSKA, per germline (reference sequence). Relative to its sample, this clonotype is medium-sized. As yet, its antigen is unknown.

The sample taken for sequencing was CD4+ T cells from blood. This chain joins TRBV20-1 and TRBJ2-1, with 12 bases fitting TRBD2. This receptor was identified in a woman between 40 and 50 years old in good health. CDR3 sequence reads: CSARGTSGNEEQFF. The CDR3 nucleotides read TGCAGTGCTAGAGGGACTAGCGGGAATGAGGAGCAGTTCTTC.